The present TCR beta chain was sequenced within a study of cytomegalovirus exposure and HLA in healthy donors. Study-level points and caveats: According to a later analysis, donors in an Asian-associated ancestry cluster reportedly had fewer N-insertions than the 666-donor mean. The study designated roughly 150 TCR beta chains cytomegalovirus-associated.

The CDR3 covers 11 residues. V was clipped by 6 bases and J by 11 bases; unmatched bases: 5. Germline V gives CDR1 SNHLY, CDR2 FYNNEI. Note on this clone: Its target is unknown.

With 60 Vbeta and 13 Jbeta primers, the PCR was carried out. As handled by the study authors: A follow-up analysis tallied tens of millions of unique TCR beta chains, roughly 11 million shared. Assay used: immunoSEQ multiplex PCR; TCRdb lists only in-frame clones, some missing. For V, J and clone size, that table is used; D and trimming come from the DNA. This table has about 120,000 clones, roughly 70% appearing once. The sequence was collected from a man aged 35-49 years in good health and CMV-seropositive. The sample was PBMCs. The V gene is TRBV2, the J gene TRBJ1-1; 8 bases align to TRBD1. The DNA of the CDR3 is TGTGCCAGCAGCGAGACAGGGGTGGCTTTCTTT. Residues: CASSETGVAFF.